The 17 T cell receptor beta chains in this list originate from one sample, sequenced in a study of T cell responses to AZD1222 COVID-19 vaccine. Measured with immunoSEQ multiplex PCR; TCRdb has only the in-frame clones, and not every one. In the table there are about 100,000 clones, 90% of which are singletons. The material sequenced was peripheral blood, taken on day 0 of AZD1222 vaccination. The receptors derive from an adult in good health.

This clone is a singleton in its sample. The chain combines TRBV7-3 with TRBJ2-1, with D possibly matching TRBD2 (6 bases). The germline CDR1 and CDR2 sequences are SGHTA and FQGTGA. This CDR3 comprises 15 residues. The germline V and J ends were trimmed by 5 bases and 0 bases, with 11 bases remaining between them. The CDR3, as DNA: TGTGCCAGCAGCCCGCGGGGCACCTCCTACAATGAGCAGTTCTTC. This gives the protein CASSPRGTSYNEQFF.

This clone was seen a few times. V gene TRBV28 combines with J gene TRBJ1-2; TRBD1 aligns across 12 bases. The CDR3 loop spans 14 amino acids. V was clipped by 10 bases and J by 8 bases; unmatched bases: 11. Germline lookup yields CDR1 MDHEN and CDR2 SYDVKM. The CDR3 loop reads CANSRDRGQGGYTF. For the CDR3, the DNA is TGTGCCAATTCCCGGGACAGGGGGCAGGGGGGCTACACCTTC.

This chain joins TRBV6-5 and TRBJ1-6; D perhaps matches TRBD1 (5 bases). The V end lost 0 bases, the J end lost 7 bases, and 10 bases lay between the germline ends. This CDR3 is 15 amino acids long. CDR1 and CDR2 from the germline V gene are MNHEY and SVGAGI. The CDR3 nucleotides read TGTGCCAGCAGTTACTCGCAGGGAGGAAATTCACCCCTCCACTTT. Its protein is CASSYSQGGNSPLHF.

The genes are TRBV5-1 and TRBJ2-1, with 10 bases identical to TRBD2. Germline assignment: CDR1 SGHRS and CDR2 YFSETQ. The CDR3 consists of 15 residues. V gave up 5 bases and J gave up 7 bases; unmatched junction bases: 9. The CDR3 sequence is CASRPTSGTRNEQFF. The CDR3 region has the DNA TGCGCCAGCAGGCCAACTAGCGGGACGAGGAATGAGCAGTTCTTC.

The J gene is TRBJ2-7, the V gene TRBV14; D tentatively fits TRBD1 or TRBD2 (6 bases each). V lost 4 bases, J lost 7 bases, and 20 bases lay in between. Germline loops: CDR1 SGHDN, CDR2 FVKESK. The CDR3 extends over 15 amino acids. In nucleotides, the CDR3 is TGTGCCAGCAGCCCCCGCCCGGGGGACAACTTTGAGCAGTACTTC. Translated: CASSPRPGDNFEQYF.

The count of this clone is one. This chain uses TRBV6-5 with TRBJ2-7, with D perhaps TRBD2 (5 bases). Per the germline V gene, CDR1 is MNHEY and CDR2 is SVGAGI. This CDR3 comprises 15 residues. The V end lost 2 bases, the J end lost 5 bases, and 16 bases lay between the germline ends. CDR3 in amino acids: CASSYRRGNLDEQYF. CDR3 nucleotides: TGTGCCAGCAGTTACAGGAGAGGGAATCTCGACGAGCAGTACTTC.

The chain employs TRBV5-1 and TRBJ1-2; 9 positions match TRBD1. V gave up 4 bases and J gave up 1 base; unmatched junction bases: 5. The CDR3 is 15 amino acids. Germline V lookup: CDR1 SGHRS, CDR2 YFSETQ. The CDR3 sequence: CASSPGTGRNYGYTF. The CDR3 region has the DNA TGCGCCAGCAGCCCGGGGACAGGGCGTAACTATGGCTACACCTTC.

The CDR3 here is CASSQARFWDRGGGGYTF. DNA of the CDR3: TGCGCCAGCAGCCAAGCCCGCTTTTGGGACAGGGGTGGAGGGGGCTACACCTTC. V gene TRBV4-1 combines with J gene TRBJ1-2; the match to TRBD1 covers 10 bases. The CDR3 consists of 18 residues. Trimming at V came to 1 base and at J to 8 bases, leaving 16 bases not matched to a gene. Germline loops: CDR1 MGHRA, CDR2 YSYEKL.

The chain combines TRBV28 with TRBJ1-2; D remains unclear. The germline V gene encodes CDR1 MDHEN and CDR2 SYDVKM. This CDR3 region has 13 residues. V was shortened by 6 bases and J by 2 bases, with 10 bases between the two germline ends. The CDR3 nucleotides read TGTGCCAGCAGCTCAATCTTAAACTATGGCTACACCTTC. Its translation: CASSSILNYGYTF.

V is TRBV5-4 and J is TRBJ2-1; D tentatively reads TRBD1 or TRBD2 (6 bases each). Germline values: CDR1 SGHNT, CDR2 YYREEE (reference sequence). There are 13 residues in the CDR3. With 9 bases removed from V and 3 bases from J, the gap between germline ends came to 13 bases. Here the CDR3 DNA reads TGTGCCACTGACAGGCGGGGCTACAATGAGCAGTTCTTC. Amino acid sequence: CATDRRGYNEQFF.

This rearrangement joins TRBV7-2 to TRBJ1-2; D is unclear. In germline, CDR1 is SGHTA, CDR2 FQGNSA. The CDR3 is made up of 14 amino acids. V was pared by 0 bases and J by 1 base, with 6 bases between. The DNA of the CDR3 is TGTGCCAGCAGCTTAGCCGTATTTAACTATGGCTACACCTTC. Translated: CASSLAVFNYGYTF.

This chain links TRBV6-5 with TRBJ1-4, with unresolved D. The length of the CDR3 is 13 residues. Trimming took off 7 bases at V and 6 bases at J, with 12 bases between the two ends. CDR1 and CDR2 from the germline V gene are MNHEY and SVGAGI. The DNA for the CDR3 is TGTGCCAGCACTCCGGGAGGTTATGAAAAACTGTTTTTT. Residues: CASTPGGYEKLFF.

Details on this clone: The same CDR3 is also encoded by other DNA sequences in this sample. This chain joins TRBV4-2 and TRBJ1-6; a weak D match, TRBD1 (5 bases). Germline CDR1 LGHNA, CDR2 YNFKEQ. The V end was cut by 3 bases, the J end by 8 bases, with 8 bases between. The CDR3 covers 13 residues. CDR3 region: CASSQGGDSPLHF. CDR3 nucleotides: TGTGCCAGCAGCCAGGGGGGGGATTCACCCCTCCACTTT.

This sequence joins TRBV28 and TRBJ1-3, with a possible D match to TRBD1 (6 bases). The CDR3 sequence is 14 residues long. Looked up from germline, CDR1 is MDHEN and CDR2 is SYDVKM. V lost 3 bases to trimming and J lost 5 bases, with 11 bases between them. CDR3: CASSFEQGRNTIYF. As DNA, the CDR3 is TGTGCCAGCAGTTTCGAACAGGGTAGAAACACCATATATTTT. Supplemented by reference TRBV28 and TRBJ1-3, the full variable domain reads DVKVTQSSRYLVKRTGEKVFLECVQDMDHENMFWYRQDPGLGLRLIYFSYDVKMKEKGDIPEGYSVSREKKERFSLILESASTNQTSMYLCASSFEQGRNTIYFGEGSWLTVV.

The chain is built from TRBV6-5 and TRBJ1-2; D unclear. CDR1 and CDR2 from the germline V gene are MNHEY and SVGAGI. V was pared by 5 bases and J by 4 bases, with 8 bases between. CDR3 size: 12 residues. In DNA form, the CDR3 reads TGTGCCAGCAGTCGACGGCCCTATGGCTACACCTTC. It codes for CASSRRPYGYTF.

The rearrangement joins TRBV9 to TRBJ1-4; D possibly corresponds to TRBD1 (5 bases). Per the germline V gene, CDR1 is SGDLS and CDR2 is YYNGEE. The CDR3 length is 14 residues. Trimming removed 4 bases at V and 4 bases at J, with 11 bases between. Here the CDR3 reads CASSPRDLNEKLFF. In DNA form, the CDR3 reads TGTGCCAGCAGCCCCCGGGACCTTAATGAAAAACTGTTTTTT.

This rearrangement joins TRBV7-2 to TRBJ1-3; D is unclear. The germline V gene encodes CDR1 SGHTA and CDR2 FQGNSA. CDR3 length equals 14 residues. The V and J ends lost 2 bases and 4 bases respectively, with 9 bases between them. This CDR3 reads CASSLYNLGNTIYF. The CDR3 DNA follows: TGTGCCAGCAGCTTATATAATCTGGGAAACACCATATATTTT.